Each of the 26 T cell receptor beta chains below was sequenced from the same sample in a study of T cells in Graves' hyperthyroidism and ophthalmopathy. It was RNA transcripts that yielded the amplified TCR beta CDR3 regions. RT-PCR in the first round (using the HTBI primer set) targeted the TCR CDR3. TCRdb reanalysed the multiplex PCR reads using MiXCR and keeps one entry per CDR3 protein. Of 490,000 or so distinct CDR3 sequences in the sample, 20% to 25% were seen once. Specimen: blood. These receptors all stem from a woman aged 65 to 85 with Graves' ophthalmopathy.

The chain has TRBV20-1 and TRBJ2-3; 7 nucleotides match TRBD2. The trim removed 0 bases at V and 5 bases at J, leaving 8 bases unmatched. The CDR3 sequence is 15 residues long. The V gene's germline CDR1 is DFQATT and CDR2 SNEGSKA (reference sequence). In DNA form, the CDR3 reads TGCAGTGCTAGAGAATTGGCGGGAGTTGTAGATACGCAGTATTTT. Protein: CSARELAGVVDTQYF.

This clonotype was recorded at least ten times. This chain connects TRBV30 to TRBJ1-2, with D unclear. Germline CDR1 and CDR2: GTSNPN and SVGIG (reference sequence). The CDR3 is 10 residues long. Trimming left V 3 bases short and J 10 bases short, with 9 bases between. Here the CDR3 reads CAWRRTDYTF. The CDR3 region has the DNA TGTGCCTGGAGGCGGACGGACTACACCTTC.

V usage is TRBV27 and J usage is TRBJ2-7, with 11 bases lining up with TRBD2. V trimming: 4 bases; J trimming: 4 bases; junction bases outside the gene matches: 6. Germline lookup yields CDR1 MNHEY and CDR2 SMNVEV (reference sequence). The length of the CDR3 is 15 residues. CDR3 loop: CASSSLGTSGYEQYF. Here the CDR3 DNA reads TGTGCCAGCAGTTCCCTTGGGACTAGCGGTTACGAGCAGTACTTC.

The J gene is TRBJ1-5, the V gene TRBV20-1; TRBD1 agrees at 10 bases. After removal of 6 bases from V and 4 bases from J, the junction contained 12 bases not matched to a gene. CDR1 DFQATT and CDR2 SNEGSKA come from the germline V gene (reference sequence). The CDR3 loop spans 16 amino acids. CDR3 in DNA: TGCAGTGCACCATCCGGGACAGGGGTTTGGAATCAGCCCCAGCATTTT. It translates to CSAPSGTGVWNQPQHF.

To note about this clonotype: A much bigger clone sits one base away, suggesting this may be a read error. The gene calls are TRBV11-2 and TRBJ2-1; D may be TRBD1 (5 bases). The CDR3 covers 16 residues. V was trimmed by 5 bases and J by 5 bases, leaving 19 bases between them. CDR1 SGHAT and CDR2 FQNNGV come from the germline V gene. This chain's CDR3 is CASSPSGHNLHNEQFF. CDR3 nucleotides: TGTGCCAGCAGCCCGTCTGGACACAACCTCCACAATGAGCAGTTCTTC.

About this clonotype itself: This may be a read error, as it is one base from a much larger clone. This rearrangement joins TRBV7-2 to TRBJ2-1, with D possibly matching TRBD1 (5 bases). Germline V lookup: CDR1 SGHTA, CDR2 FQGNSA. The CDR3 has 13 amino acids. For the CDR3, the DNA is TGTGCCAGCAGCTTGGGGCCTACCAATGAGCAGCTCTTC. Its protein is CASSLGPTNEQLF.

The chain is built from TRBV5-6 and TRBJ2-7; D not resolved. The CDR3 spans 14 residues. Trimming stripped 6 bases from V and 1 base from J, with 14 bases between. CDR1 and CDR2 from the germline V gene are SGHDT and YYEEEE. The DNA of the CDR3 is TGTGCCAGCAACCAGGCTACGCCGTCCTACGAGCAGTACTTC. Translation: CASNQATPSYEQYF.

This clonotype has only a few counts. This rearrangement joins TRBV5-1 to TRBJ2-3; the D gene is possibly TRBD1 (5 bases). The CDR3 spans 17 residues. Deletions cut 3 bases from V and 6 bases from J, with 23 bases between. Germline V lookup: CDR1 SGHRS, CDR2 YFSETQ. The chain's CDR3 is CASSSDSSGFSRDTQYF. The DNA for the CDR3 is TGCGCCAGCAGCTCAGACAGTTCGGGCTTTTCACGCGATACGCAGTATTTT.

This clonotype occurred a few times. The CDR3 protein is CASKPRWTWGGVQETQYF. The DNA of the CDR3 is TGTGCCAGCAAGCCTCGGTGGACCTGGGGCGGAGTCCAAGAGACCCAGTACTTC. V gene TRBV6-2 or TRBV6-3 combines with J gene TRBJ2-5, with a tentative D call TRBD1 (5 bases). The germline gives CDR1 MNHEY, CDR2 SVGEGT. Between the trimmed V and J ends, which lost 7 bases and 1 base, there was a span of 25 bases. The CDR3 extends over 18 amino acids.

This chain links TRBV15 with TRBJ1-4; D gene uncertain. This CDR3 is 14 amino acids long. V lost 3 bases to trimming and J lost 8 bases, with 13 bases between them. CDR1 is LNHNV and CDR2 is YYDKDF in the germline V gene (reference sequence). The DNA for the CDR3 is TGTGCCACCAGCAGCGGTCAAGTGGGAGAAAAACTGTTTTTT. Encoded protein: CATSSGQVGEKLFF.

This clonotype was seen a handful of times. V usage is TRBV19 and J usage is TRBJ2-3; 7 positions match TRBD2. CDR1 and CDR2 from the germline V gene are LNHDA and SQIVND (reference sequence). J was trimmed by 4 bases and V by 0 bases; bases with no gene match: 7. This CDR3 region has 16 residues. For the CDR3, the DNA is TGTGCCAGTAGTATAGAGGGAGGGCTAAGGGCAGATACGCAGTATTTT. Translated: CASSIEGGLRADTQYF.

The J gene is TRBJ1-6, the V gene TRBV19; D remains ambiguous. CDR3 length: 13 residues. The V gene lost 3 bases and the J gene lost 7 bases, with 7 bases spanning the gap. Germline V CDR1 and CDR2: LNHDA, SQIVND (reference sequence). The CDR3 reads CASSMGFNSPLHF. As DNA, the CDR3 is TGTGCCAGTAGTATGGGGTTCAATTCACCCCTCCACTTT.

This clonotype turned up a few times. The chain has TRBV10-3 and TRBJ2-1; 8 bases fit TRBD2. The germline V gene encodes CDR1 ENHRY and CDR2 SYGVKD. The CDR3 sequence is 15 residues long. J lost 6 bases, V lost 10 bases, and 14 bases had no gene match. In DNA, the CDR3 is TGTGCCACAAGCGGGGGTAACATAAAGAGCAATGAGCAGTTCTTC. Protein product: CATSGGNIKSNEQFF.

The sample holds a few counts of this clonotype. This could be a read error, since a much larger clone is one nucleotide away. The CDR3 sequence: CASNTDFGGNNEQFF. DNA of the CDR3: TGTGCCAGCAACACAGACTTCGGTGGGAACAATGAGCAGTTCTTC. This chain connects TRBV2 to TRBJ2-1, with D unresolved. Germline values: CDR1 SNHLY, CDR2 FYNNEI. The CDR3 covers 15 residues. Trimming took off 7 bases at V and 5 bases at J, with 18 bases between the two ends. Full variable domain (outside the CDR3, taken from reference TRBV2 and TRBJ2-1): EPEVTQTPSHQVTQMGQEVILRCVPISNHLYFYWYRQILGQKVEFLVSFYNNEISEKSEIFDDQFSVERPDGSNFTLKIRSTKLEDSAMYFCASNTDFGGNNEQFFGPGTRLTVL.

DNA for the CDR3: TGTGCCATCAGGGGGGCTGGGGGGAACTCCTACGAGCAGTACTTC. It codes for CAIRGAGGNSYEQYF. This sequence joins TRBV10-3 and TRBJ2-7; D is perhaps TRBD1 or TRBD2 (6 bases each). Germline-derived CDR1 and CDR2 are ENHRY and SYGVKD. Trimming stripped 6 bases from V and 0 bases from J, with 15 bases between. The CDR3 consists of 15 residues.

The chain combines TRBV5-1 with TRBJ2-4; the D is unclear. V was cut by 0 bases and J by 1 base, with 8 bases left in between. Germline CDR1 SGHRS, CDR2 YFSETQ. The CDR3 is 15 amino acids. The CDR3, as DNA: TGCGCCAGCAGCTTGGAGGGCAGGGCCAAAAACATTCAGTACTTC. Translating gives CASSLEGRAKNIQYF. Drawing the rest from reference TRBV5-1 and TRBJ2-4, the complete variable domain is KAGVTQTPRYLIKTRGQQVTLSCSPISGHRSVSWYQQTPGQGLQFLFEYFSETQRNKGNFPGRFSGRQFSNSRSEMNVSTLELGDSALYLCASSLEGRAKNIQYFGAGTRLSVL.

The V and J genes are TRBV6-6 and TRBJ1-2; D unresolved. CDR1 is MNHNY, CDR2 SVGAGI, per germline (reference sequence). Trimming stripped 2 bases from V and 4 bases from J, with 14 bases between. This CDR3 comprises 15 residues. The CDR3 bases are TGTGCCAGCAGTTACGTAGGACGGAGTCTCTATGGCTACACCTTC. Its protein is CASSYVGRSLYGYTF.

Ten or more counts support this clonotype. The chain carries TRBV11-2 and TRBJ2-1; 12 bases align to TRBD2. Germline loops: CDR1 SGHAT, CDR2 FQNNGV. The CDR3 is made up of 23 amino acids. Losses at the gene ends were 4 bases for V and 3 bases for J; bases not matched to a gene: 25. This CDR3 is CASSSPGPIHSSGRVTFYNEQFF. CDR3 bases: TGTGCCAGCAGCTCCCCAGGGCCCATTCACTCTAGCGGGAGGGTCACGTTCTACAATGAGCAGTTCTTC.

V gene TRBV9 combines with J gene TRBJ2-5; D possibly corresponds to TRBD2 (6 bases). CDR3 length: 14 amino acids. Between the trimmed V and J ends, which lost 0 bases and 5 bases, there was a span of 11 bases. Germline CDR1 and CDR2: SGDLS and YYNGEE. The CDR3 DNA sequence: TGTGCCAGCAGCGTAGGGGGGGAGTGGGAGACCCAGTACTTC. Translated, it gives CASSVGGEWETQYF.

V usage is TRBV10-2 and J usage is TRBJ1-2, with TRBD1 as a possible D gene (5 bases). The CDR3 is made up of 14 amino acids. CDR1 and CDR2 (germline): WSHSY, SAAADI. The germline V and J ends were trimmed by 3 bases and 4 bases, with 12 bases remaining between them. CDR3 amino acids: CASSDLGAFYGYTF. In DNA, the CDR3 is TGCGCCAGCAGTGATTTAGGGGCGTTCTATGGCTACACCTTC.

This clonotype turned up a few times. V gene TRBV10-2 combines with J gene TRBJ2-1, with D maybe TRBD2 (6 bases). The CDR3 sequence is 17 residues long. Per germline, CDR1 WSHSY and CDR2 SAAADI. Between the trimmed V and J ends, which lost 6 bases and 6 bases, there was a span of 24 bases. The chain's CDR3 is CASRGWALAHTSNEQFF. CDR3 in DNA: TGCGCCAGCAGGGGGTGGGCTCTAGCGCACACCTCCAATGAGCAGTTCTTC.

About this clonotype: This may stem from a read error, because a much larger clone lies one nucleotide away. The J gene is TRBJ2-7, the V gene TRBV6-1, with D uncertain. Trimming removed 6 bases at V and 3 bases at J, with 9 bases between. CDR3 length equals 12 residues. The germline CDR1 and CDR2 sequences are MNHNS and SASEGT. CDR3 DNA: TGTGCCAGCAGCGCACTTAACTACGAGCAGTACTTC. It codes for CASSALNYEQYF.

This chain links TRBV20-1 with TRBJ2-7, with 8 nucleotides matching TRBD2. V shed 3 bases, J shed 0 bases, and the junction held 7 bases outside the gene matches. CDR1 DFQATT and CDR2 SNEGSKA come from the germline V gene (reference sequence). The CDR3 runs to 15 residues. The CDR3 protein is CSASIASGSSYEQYF. The DNA of the CDR3 is TGCAGTGCTAGTATTGCGAGCGGGAGCTCCTACGAGCAGTACTTC.

The chain is built from TRBV27 and TRBJ2-3, with 7 bases lining up with TRBD1. Trimming removed 3 bases from V and 0 bases from J; junction bases left unmatched: 9. The CDR3 is 17 residues long. From germline, CDR1 is MNHEY and CDR2 SMNVEV (reference sequence). In nucleotides, the CDR3 is TGTGCCAGCAGTTTCCCCGGGACAGATCCTAGCACAGATACGCAGTATTTT. As protein: CASSFPGTDPSTDTQYF.

As DNA, the CDR3 is TGTGCCAGCAGGGAAAGGGTAAGAGGTCAGCCCCAGCATTTT. This encodes CASRERVRGQPQHF. The chain uses TRBV28 and TRBJ1-5; D call uncertain. CDR1 is MDHEN and CDR2 is SYDVKM in the germline V gene. The CDR3 runs to 14 residues. V lost 6 bases and J lost 6, with 15 bases in between.

This clonotype was detected only once. V gene TRBV9 combines with J gene TRBJ2-3; 7 bases align to TRBD1. Germline lookup yields CDR1 SGDLS and CDR2 YYNGEE. CDR3 length: 16 amino acids. V lost 3 bases to trimming and J lost 1 base; unmatched junction nucleotides: 8. CDR3 coding DNA: TGTGCCAGCAGCGCCTTCGACAGGGTGGGCACAGATACGCAGTATTTT. Protein: CASSAFDRVGTDTQYF.